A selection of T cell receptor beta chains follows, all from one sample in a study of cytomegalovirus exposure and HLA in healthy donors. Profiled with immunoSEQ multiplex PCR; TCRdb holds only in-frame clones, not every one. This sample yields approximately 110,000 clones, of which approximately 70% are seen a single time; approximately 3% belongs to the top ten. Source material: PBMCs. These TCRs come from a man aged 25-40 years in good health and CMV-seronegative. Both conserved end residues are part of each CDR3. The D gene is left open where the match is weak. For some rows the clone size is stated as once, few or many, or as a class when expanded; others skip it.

TGCGCCAGCAAGCTTGAGGGTATGAGTACTGAAGCTTTCTTT | CASKLEGMSTEAFF | TRBJ1-1 | once | TRBV5-1 | NA
TGTGCCAGCAGCCAGGACAGGTTCGGGGAGACCCAGTACTTC | CASSQDRFGETQYF | TRBJ2-5 | NA | TRBV7-8 | TRBD1
TGCAGCGCCCAGGAGAACACTGAAGCTTTCTTT | CSAQENTEAFF | TRBJ1-1 | few | TRBV29-1 | NA
TGTGCCAGCAGCGGCTCCTTACAGGGGAGAAACACCATATATTTT | CASSGSLQGRNTIYF | TRBJ1-3 | NA | TRBV5-4 | TRBD1
TGTGCCAGTAGTCCCCCCCGGAGGGGCTCCTACAATGAGCAGTTCTTC | CASSPPRRGSYNEQFF | TRBJ2-1 | NA | TRBV19 | NA
TGTGCCAGCAGTGTTGGGACAGCGAACACTGAAGCTTTCTTT | CASSVGTANTEAFF | TRBJ1-1 | NA | TRBV2 | TRBD1
TGCGCCAGCAAAACAGGGGGCACCACAGATACGCAGTATTTT | CASKTGGTTDTQYF | TRBJ2-3 | NA | TRBV5-1 | TRBD1
TGTGCCATCAGTGTCCCGGGGGGAGATAGCTCCTACGAGCAGTACTTC | CAISVPGGDSSYEQYF | TRBJ2-7 | NA | TRBV10-3 | TRBD2
TGTGCCAGCAGTTTATGGCGTGCGGGAGGCCCCAGCACAGATACGCAGTATTTT | CASSLWRAGGPSTDTQYF | TRBJ2-3 | NA | TRBV28 | TRBD2
TGTGCCAGCAGCTTAGATTGGACTAGCTTACAGTACTTC | CASSLDWTSLQYF | TRBJ2-7 | NA | TRBV11-2 | TRBD2
TGTGCCAGCAGCGTAGCCCCTAAAGAGACCCAGTACTTC | CASSVAPKETQYF | TRBJ2-5 | NA | TRBV9 | NA
TGTGCCAGCAGCCAAGAAACGAGGGAAGTCTATGTCTACACCTTC | CASSQETREVYVYTF | TRBJ1-2 | NA | TRBV4-2 | NA
TGTGCCAGCAGTTTACGCCAGGGGGGAACTGAAGCTTTCTTT | CASSLRQGGTEAFF | TRBJ1-1 | NA | TRBV27 | TRBD1
TGCGCCAGCAGCCGCGCAAAAGAGAATAGCGGGAGGTCTGGGGCCAACGTCCTGACTTTC | CASSRAKENSGRSGANVLTF | TRBJ2-6 | NA | TRBV4-1 | TRBD2
TGTGCCAGCTCACCAGACAAGGGGGTATCAGCTTTCTTT | CASSPDKGVSAFF | TRBJ1-1 | NA | TRBV18 | NA
TGTGCCAGCACCTTACCGGGACAGGGAAATGAAAAACTGTTTTTT | CASTLPGQGNEKLFF | TRBJ1-4 | NA | TRBV7-8 | TRBD1
TGTGCCAGCAGTTACGGCGGGACGCTCTCTGGAAACACCATATATTTT | CASSYGGTLSGNTIYF | TRBJ1-3 | NA | TRBV6-5 | NA
TGCGCCAGCAGCCAAGACTGGGCAGGGGCGTCCTACAATGAGCAGTTCTTC | CASSQDWAGASYNEQFF | TRBJ2-1 | NA | TRBV4-3 | NA
TGTGCCAGCAGCCGCAGGGACTCCTACGAGCAGTACTTC | CASSRRDSYEQYF | TRBJ2-7 | NA | TRBV5-8 | NA
TGTGCCAGCTCACCATCCCTGGACAGCGACTATGGCTACACCTTC | CASSPSLDSDYGYTF | TRBJ1-2 | NA | TRBV18 | NA
TGTGCCAGCAGTTCCAGGGTAACAGGGGACGAGCAGTACTTC | CASSSRVTGDEQYF | TRBJ2-7 | NA | TRBV6-6 | TRBD1
TGTGCCAGCAGCTTAGGCGGGAGGAAAGCAGATACGCAGTATTTT | CASSLGGRKADTQYF | TRBJ2-3 | few | TRBV11-2 | TRBD2
TGTGCCAGCAGTTGGACTAGCGGGAACACCGGGGAGCTGTTTTTT | CASSWTSGNTGELFF | TRBJ2-2 | NA | TRBV2 | TRBD2
TGCGCCAGCAGCCTCCTTAGCACAGATACGCAGTATTTT | CASSLLSTDTQYF | TRBJ2-3 | NA | TRBV5-1 | NA
TGTGCCAGCAGTTTACCCCAGGGGCGGGAGACCCAGTACTTC | CASSLPQGRETQYF | TRBJ2-5 | NA | TRBV28 | NA
TGTGCCAGCAGCATACTACAGGGGAACACTGAAGCTTTCTTT | CASSILQGNTEAFF | TRBJ1-1 | NA | TRBV7-9 | NA
TGTGCCAGCAGACCTAACCGGGACAGAAATTACCAAGAGACCCAGTACTTC | CASRPNRDRNYQETQYF | TRBJ2-5 | NA | TRBV28 | TRBD1
TGTGCCAGCAGTTACTCGACAGGGTACAATGAGCAGTTCTTC | CASSYSTGYNEQFF | TRBJ2-1 | NA | TRBV6-6 | TRBD1
TGTGCCAGCCAGACGAATGGGGCGGTCGAGCAGTACTTC | CASQTNGAVEQYF | TRBJ2-7 | NA | TRBV18 | NA
TGTGCCAGCACCCCTGGACAGGCCCGGGACGGGGAGCTGTTTTTT | CASTPGQARDGELFF | TRBJ2-2 | NA | TRBV28 | TRBD1
TGTGCCAGCTCACCGAGGGCAGGGGGATCGAACACTGAAGCTTTCTTT | CASSPRAGGSNTEAFF | TRBJ1-1 | NA | TRBV18 | TRBD1
TGTGCCAGCAGCGTAGTAGCGGGACGGCCAGATACGCAGTATTTT | CASSVVAGRPDTQYF | TRBJ2-3 | few | TRBV9 | TRBD2
TGCGCCAGCAGCCAAGCTAGGGGATTAGGAGATACGCAGTATTTT | CASSQARGLGDTQYF | TRBJ2-3 | NA | TRBV4-3 | NA
TGTGCCAGCAGTTCTCGGGCAGGGGGCTCCTACGAGCAGTACTTC | CASSSRAGGSYEQYF | TRBJ2-7 | NA | TRBV28 | TRBD1
TGTGCCATCAGTGAGTCGACTGTGAGGACAGCTGGCTACACCTTC | CAISESTVRTAGYTF | TRBJ1-2 | NA | TRBV10-3 | NA
TGTGCCAGCAGCGGACGCTCGGACAGGGGGGACTATGGCTACACCTTC | CASSGRSDRGDYGYTF | TRBJ1-2 | NA | TRBV9 | TRBD1
TGTGCCAGCAGCTTAGACGAGGGTCGTGAGCAGTTCTTC | CASSLDEGREQFF | TRBJ2-1 | NA | TRBV7-2 | NA
TGTGCCAGCAGTGCGCAGGGGGCTCCCTACGAGCAGTACTTC | CASSAQGAPYEQYF | TRBJ2-7 | NA | TRBV2 | TRBD1
TGTGCCAGCAGGGGACGGGGGGACGAGCAGTACTTC | CASRGRGDEQYF | TRBJ2-7 | NA | TRBV2 | TRBD2
TGTGCCAGCAGTGGAACCTCTACAGGGGGCAGAAATTCACCCCTCCACTTT | CASSGTSTGGRNSPLHF | TRBJ1-6 | NA | TRBV6-1 | TRBD1
TGTGCCAGTAGTATAGGTGACAGGTCCCCAAGAGAGACCCAGTACTTC | CASSIGDRSPRETQYF | TRBJ2-5 | NA | TRBV19 | NA
TGTGCCAGCAGTGAACCCAGGGTAACTGAAGCTTTCTTT | CASSEPRVTEAFF | TRBJ1-1 | NA | TRBV2 | NA
TGTGCCAGCAGCTTACTCCCCCTGGCAGGGGCGAACACCGGGGAGCTGTTTTTT | CASSLLPLAGANTGELFF | TRBJ2-2 | NA | TRBV7-2 | NA
TGTGCCAGCAGTTTACGGGGATACGAGCAGTACTTC | CASSLRGYEQYF | TRBJ2-7 | NA | TRBV27 | NA
TGTGCCAGCTCACCAACGAAGGACAGGATGAACACTGAAGCTTTCTTT | CASSPTKDRMNTEAFF | TRBJ1-1 | few | TRBV18 | TRBD1
TGTGCCAGCAGTTACTCACAGCGGGTCGATGGCGAGCAGTACTTC | CASSYSQRVDGEQYF | TRBJ2-7 | NA | TRBV6-5 | NA